These 10 T cell receptor beta chains were all obtained from the same sample, sequenced in a study of vaccination effects on CD4 cells after COVID-19. The ViraFEST assay expanded antigen-specific CD4+ T cells with viral peptide pools before sequencing. Culture lasted 10 days before CD4+ T cell isolation. In the vaccine recipients, nucleocapsid antibodies were negative and there was no prior SARS-CoV-2 infection. These receptors' targets are unknown. Method: immunoSEQ multiplex PCR; TCRdb's copy keeps in-frame clones and lacks some. This repertoire shows around 25,000 clones, approximately 76% found once; its top ten account for over 9.5%. The sample consisted of CD4+ T cells from PBMCs cultured with SARS-CoV-2 spike peptides, taken before COVID-19 vaccination. The receptors come from a human donor who received a COVID-19 vaccine.

The V call is TRBV5-4, the J call TRBJ2-6; D is perhaps TRBD1 (5 bases). V was clipped by 0 bases and J by 1 base, with 5 bases between them. Germline-derived CDR1 and CDR2 are SGHNT and YYREEE (reference sequence). The CDR3 length is 15 residues. The CDR3 DNA is TGTGCCAGCAGCTTGGACAGGTCTGGGGCCAACGTCCTGACTTTC. This encodes CASSLDRSGANVLTF.

This clone has just a few counts. The CDR3 spells CATGWTGNTEAFF. The DNA for the CDR3 is TGTGCCACCGGTTGGACAGGGAACACTGAAGCTTTCTTT. The J gene is TRBJ1-1, the V gene TRBV10-3; TRBD1 agrees at 7 bases. This CDR3 is built from 13 residues. The germline CDR1 and CDR2 sequences are ENHRY and SYGVKD. V was clipped by 10 bases and J by 1 base; unmatched bases: 6.

The chain joins TRBV10-1 to TRBJ1-2; D is uncertain. Germline V gene data show CDR1 as WNHNN and CDR2 as SYGVQD (reference sequence). V was pared by 0 bases and J by 2 bases, with 7 bases between. The CDR3 is 14 amino acids. As DNA, the CDR3 is TGCGCCAGCAGTGAGTCTAGCAGAAACTATGGCTACACCTTC. Protein: CASSESSRNYGYTF.

In this sample, this clone turned up a few times. The chain carries TRBV25-1 and TRBJ1-1; D is possibly TRBD1 (6 bases). Germline V lookup: CDR1 MGHDK, CDR2 SYGVNS. There are 15 residues in the CDR3. Trimming removed 1 base from V and 3 bases from J, with 12 bases in between. In nucleotides, the CDR3 is TGTGCCAGCAGTGAATCTGGGGGGCCGGACACTGAAGCTTTCTTT. It codes for CASSESGGPDTEAFF.

In this sample, this clone is medium-sized. V gene TRBV10-1 combines with J gene TRBJ2-1; 10 bases are a match to TRBD2. V dropped 6 bases and J dropped 5; count of bases not matched to a gene: 10. This CDR3 has 16 amino acids. Germline-derived CDR1 and CDR2 are WNHNN and SYGVQD (reference sequence). For the CDR3, the DNA is TGCGCCAGCAGAGACACCCGGACTAGCGGTAACAATGAGCAGTTCTTC. Amino acid sequence: CASRDTRTSGNNEQFF.

The chain is built from TRBV5-4 and TRBJ2-3, with 13 bases matching TRBD2. V dropped 4 bases and J dropped 2; count of bases not matched to a gene: 4. Germline CDR1 SGHNT, CDR2 YYREEE (reference sequence). The CDR3 spans 16 residues. CDR3 loop: CASSPGLAGFTDTQYF. The CDR3 coding sequence is TGTGCCAGCAGCCCGGGACTAGCGGGATTCACAGATACGCAGTATTTT.

The V call is TRBV19, the J call TRBJ1-2; TRBD1 might be the D (6 bases). Trimming stripped 5 bases from V and 4 bases from J, with 17 bases between. From germline, CDR1 is LNHDA and CDR2 SQIVND (reference sequence). CDR3 length: 15 residues. This CDR3 is CASSESGQRAYGYTF. Here the CDR3 DNA reads TGTGCCAGTAGTGAATCCGGACAGAGGGCCTATGGCTACACCTTC.

The chain joins TRBV19 to TRBJ2-2; D may correspond to TRBD1 or TRBD2 (5 bases each). Germline assignment: CDR1 LNHDA and CDR2 SQIVND (reference sequence). The CDR3 has 14 amino acids. V shed 6 bases and J shed 7 bases, with 15 bases lying between them. In nucleotides, the CDR3 is TGTGCCAGTAGGATCGGGGAAAGGGGCGGGGAGCTGTTTTTT. Residues: CASRIGERGGELFF. Full variable domain (rest looked up from reference TRBV19 and TRBJ2-2): DGGITQSPKYLFRKEGQNVTLSCEQNLNHDAMYWYRQDPGQGLRLIYYSQIVNDFQKGDIAEGYSVSREKKESFPLTVTSAQKNPTAFYLCASRIGERGGELFFGEGSRLTVL.

This clone has a handful of counts. The CDR3 DNA reads TGTGCCAGCAGCGAAGGGACAGGGGCGCCGGTCTATGGCTACACCTTC. Protein: CASSEGTGAPVYGYTF. The rearrangement joins TRBV7-6 to TRBJ1-2; 10 nucleotides match TRBD1. The V and J ends lost 5 bases and 4 bases, in that order; junction bases with no gene match: 10. Germline CDR1 reads SGHVS; CDR2 reads FNYEAQ. The CDR3 runs to 16 residues.

This clone was recorded only once. The CDR3 reads CASSYSGPRTYEQYF. CDR3 in DNA: TGTGCCAGCAGTTACTCCGGGCCCCGAACCTACGAGCAGTACTTC. The chain joins TRBV6-5 to TRBJ2-7; D is uncertain. V gave up 0 bases and J gave up 2 bases, with 11 bases separating them. Germline-derived CDR1 and CDR2 are MNHEY and SVGAGI. This CDR3 spans 15 amino acids.